One TCR beta chain is described in this entry. This record comes from a study of blood T cell repertoires in COVID-19. Data came from immunoSEQ multiplex PCR; TCRdb stores just in-frame clones and leaves some out. The sample records about 91,000 clones, roughly four fifths being singletons. V was pared by 4 bases and J by 2 bases, with 8 bases of the junction left unmatched. The germline V gene has CDR1 SGDLS and CDR2 YYNGEE. The CDR3 covers 16 residues. The specimen sequenced was peripheral blood. This TCR was recovered from a man in his fifties or sixties with active or convalescent COVID-19. This sequence joins TRBV9 and TRBJ2-2; 7 bases are a match to TRBD2. The CDR3 DNA follows: TGTGCCAGCAGCCCCAAGGGACTACCCAACACCGGGGAGCTGTTTTTT. This sequence encodes CASSPKGLPNTGELFF.